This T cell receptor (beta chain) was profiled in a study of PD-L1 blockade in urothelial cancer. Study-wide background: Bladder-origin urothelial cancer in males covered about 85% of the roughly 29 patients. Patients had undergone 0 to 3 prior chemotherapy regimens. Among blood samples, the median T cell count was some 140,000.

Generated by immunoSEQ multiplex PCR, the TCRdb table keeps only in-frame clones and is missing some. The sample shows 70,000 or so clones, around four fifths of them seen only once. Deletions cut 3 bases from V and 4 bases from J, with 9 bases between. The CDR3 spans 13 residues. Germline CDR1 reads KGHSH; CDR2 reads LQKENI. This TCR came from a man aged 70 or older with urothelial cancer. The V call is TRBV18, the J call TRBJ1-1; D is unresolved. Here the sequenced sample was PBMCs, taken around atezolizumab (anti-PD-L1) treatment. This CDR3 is CASSPGGSTEAFF. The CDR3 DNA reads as TGTGCCAGCTCACCGGGAGGGAGCACTGAAGCTTTCTTT.